This T cell receptor beta chain was captured in a study of cytomegalovirus exposure and HLA in healthy donors. The primer mix had 60 Vbeta and 13 Jbeta primers. This table comes from immunoSEQ multiplex PCR, and its TCRdb copy is limited to in-frame clones, with some not included. The table has about 150,000 clones, roughly 74% seen once. This clone was observed once. Its cognate antigen is unknown. Study results and caveats: Some highly shared sequence variants likely arose as a pipeline artifact.

The germline CDR1 and CDR2 sequences are MNHEY and SVGAGI. Trimming took 0 bases from V and 7 from J, leaving 7 bases between them. This CDR3 contains 13 residues. The rearrangement uses TRBV6-5 and TRBJ1-5; D gene unclear. The specimen was PBMCs. This receptor was taken from a man between 18 and 35 years old in good health and CMV-seronegative. The CDR3 region is CASSYSLEQPQHF. Here the CDR3 DNA reads TGTGCCAGCAGTTACTCGTTAGAGCAGCCCCAGCATTTT.